This T cell receptor (beta chain) was sequenced in a study of cytomegalovirus exposure and HLA in healthy donors. Study findings and constraints: In an earlier analysis, productive rearrangement rates for most beta V segments clustered near 87% or 30%. Evidence from a later analysis indicated that most CMV-associated TCR beta chains looked HLA-restricted.

This PCR relied on a set of 60 Vbeta primers and 13 Jbeta primers. TCRdb's copy holds only in-frame clones and misses some; the assay was immunoSEQ multiplex PCR. The sample lists 54,000 or so clones, roughly 70% occurring once. Points on this clone: Its specificity is unknown.

The V gene lost 7 bases and the J gene lost 8 bases, with 12 bases spanning the gap. Per germline, CDR1 SGHRS and CDR2 YFSETQ. This CDR3 is built from 11 residues. Sequencing was performed on PBMCs. The receptor's source is a woman aged 55 to 70 in good health and CMV-seropositive. The gene calls are TRBV5-1 and TRBJ1-2; no clear D gene. In DNA form, the CDR3 reads TGCGCCAGCGGTGGGGAGCCCGGCTACACCTTC. Residues: CASGGEPGYTF.